This is a list of T cell receptor beta chains from one sample in a study of blood T cell repertoires in COVID-19. Profiling relied on immunoSEQ multiplex PCR, and the TCRdb table lists in-frame clones only, not all of them. The table shows about 380,000 clones, with about 88% occurring only once. Sequencing input: PBMCs or T cells enriched from blood (not recorded which). These receptor sequences come from a woman aged 18-35 years who had recovered from COVID-19. The CDR3 runs from the conserved cysteine through the conserved F or W. A D gene is named only where the DNA matches it firmly. A row's size may be missing; if present it is once, few, many or a size class.

clone_size j_call d_call v_call cdr3_aa cdr3_nt
NA TRBJ2-3 NA TRBV6-5 CASSYRYSGAADTQYF TGTGCCAGCAGTTACAGGTACTCGGGAGCCGCAGATACGCAGTATTTT
NA TRBJ1-1 TRBD1 TRBV27 CAWRGLNTEAFF TGTGCCTGGAGGGGGCTGAACACTGAAGCTTTCTTT
NA TRBJ2-2 TRBD2 TRBV20-1 CSASRPSGGNTGELFF TGCAGTGCTAGTAGGCCTAGCGGGGGGAACACCGGGGAGCTGTTTTTT
NA TRBJ1-6 NA TRBV5-1 CASNPGQILNSPLHF TGCGCCAGCAACCCAGGACAGATACTAAATTCACCCCTCCACTTT
NA TRBJ1-6 NA TRBV19 CAARDSSYNSPLHF TGTGCCGCGCGAGACAGCTCCTATAATTCACCCCTCCACTTT
NA TRBJ2-7 NA TRBV13 CASSFGGGGSYEQYF TGTGCCAGCAGCTTTGGGGGGGGCGGCTCCTACGAGCAGTACTTC
NA TRBJ1-2 TRBD1 TRBV7-2 CASSPQQGANYGYTF TGTGCCAGCAGCCCACAACAGGGGGCAAACTATGGCTACACCTTC
NA TRBJ2-4 NA TRBV28 CASSRSGRGVIQYF TGTGCCAGCAGTAGGTCCGGCAGGGGGGTAATTCAGTACTTC
NA TRBJ1-5 NA TRBV29-1 CSVGQYSNQPQHF TGCAGCGTTGGACAGTATAGCAATCAGCCCCAGCATTTT
NA TRBJ2-4 NA TRBV5-6 CASSLAIEGRNIQYF TGTGCCAGCAGCTTGGCCATTGAGGGTAGGAACATTCAGTACTTC
NA TRBJ2-7 TRBD2 TRBV7-8 CASSLARSGGGSSYEQYF TGTGCCAGCAGCTTAGCGCGAAGCGGGGGGGGAAGCTCCTACGAGCAGTACTTC
NA TRBJ1-2 NA TRBV7-2 CASSLDRARYGYTF TGTGCCAGCAGCTTAGACAGGGCTAGATATGGCTACACCTTC
once TRBJ2-7 TRBD1 TRBV3-1/TRBV3-2 CASSPSTGLYEQYF TGTGCCAGCAGCCCCTCGACAGGGCTCTACGAGCAGTACTTC
NA TRBJ1-1 NA TRBV5-5 CASSLNLGQLGGTEAFF TGTGCCAGCAGCTTGAATTTAGGGCAGCTCGGAGGCACTGAAGCTTTCTTT
NA TRBJ2-1 TRBD1 TRBV27 CASKDRVTYNEQFF TGTGCCAGCAAGGACAGGGTAACCTACAATGAGCAGTTCTTC
once TRBJ1-6 TRBD1 TRBV5-3 CARSRDRVNSPLHF TGTGCCAGAAGCCGCGACAGGGTCAATTCACCCCTCCACTTT
NA TRBJ2-2 TRBD2 TRBV13 CASSSGLAGAMVGELFF TGTGCCAGCAGCTCGGGACTAGCGGGGGCCATGGTCGGGGAGCTGTTTTTT
once TRBJ2-2 NA TRBV4-1 CASSPAQGAGELFF TGCGCCAGCAGCCCGGCACAGGGAGCCGGGGAGCTGTTTTTT
NA TRBJ1-2 NA TRBV29-1 CSVDQANYGYTF TGCAGCGTTGATCAGGCGAACTATGGCTACACCTTC
NA TRBJ1-1 NA TRBV3-1/TRBV3-2 CASSQVGVNTEAFF TGTGCCAGCAGCCAAGTAGGGGTGAACACTGAAGCTTTCTTT
once TRBJ1-1 NA TRBV7-6 CASSPGHNTEAFF TGTGCCAGCAGCCCGGGACACAACACTGAAGCTTTCTTT
NA TRBJ1-5 NA TRBV7-2 CASSLNAGYNQPQHF TGTGCCAGCAGCCTTAACGCGGGTTACAATCAGCCCCAGCATTTT
NA TRBJ1-3 NA TRBV3-1/TRBV3-2 CASSHTWPDGGNTIYF TGTGCCAGCAGCCATACGTGGCCCGACGGGGGAAACACCATATATTTT
NA TRBJ2-7 TRBD2 TRBV7-2 CASTVDGGVGYEQYF TGTGCCAGCACCGTCGACGGGGGGGTCGGGTACGAGCAGTACTTC
NA TRBJ1-2 TRBD1 TRBV6-5 CASTPTGAYGYTF TGTGCCAGCACCCCGACAGGGGCCTATGGCTACACCTTC
NA TRBJ1-4 NA TRBV6-4 CASSDSTNKLFF TGTGCCAGCAGTGACTCGACTAACAAACTGTTTTTT
NA TRBJ2-1 TRBD1 TRBV6-5 CASSEDRISYNEQFF TGTGCCAGCAGCGAGGACAGGATCTCCTACAATGAGCAGTTCTTC
NA TRBJ2-2 TRBD1 TRBV9 CASRLTGGNTGELFF TGTGCCAGCAGGTTGACAGGGGGAAACACCGGGGAGCTGTTTTTT
NA TRBJ1-3 NA TRBV2 CASSDRGFGNTIYF TGTGCCAGCAGTGATCGCGGGTTTGGAAACACCATATATTTT
NA TRBJ1-1 TRBD1 TRBV7-9 CASSPGQGTVNTEAFF TGTGCCAGCAGCCCCGGACAGGGGACTGTGAACACTGAAGCTTTCTTT
NA TRBJ1-2 TRBD1 TRBV7-3 CASSPTDRVNYGYTF TGTGCCAGCAGCCCTACGGACAGGGTTAACTATGGCTACACCTTC
NA TRBJ2-3 TRBD2 TRBV18 CASSLGLAGTDTQYF TGTGCCAGCTCACTAGGACTAGCCGGAACAGATACGCAGTATTTT
NA TRBJ2-5 NA TRBV11-2 CASSFGLPGDQETQYF TGTGCCAGCAGCTTCGGACTCCCTGGGGACCAAGAGACCCAGTACTTC
NA TRBJ1-2 TRBD1 TRBV7-2 CASSLRHGTGRAGNYGYTF TGTGCCAGCAGCTTAAGGCACGGGACAGGGAGAGCAGGGAACTATGGCTACACCTTC
NA TRBJ1-2 TRBD1 TRBV30 CAWTGGIYGYTF TGTGCCTGGACAGGGGGAATCTATGGCTACACCTTC
NA TRBJ1-6 TRBD1 TRBV18 CASSLQGADNSPLHF TGTGCCAGCTCACTACAGGGGGCAGATAATTCACCCCTCCACTTT
NA TRBJ1-2 NA TRBV27 CASSPAETRYGYTF TGTGCCAGCAGCCCGGCTGAGACTAGGTATGGCTACACCTTC
NA TRBJ2-2 TRBD1 TRBV10-2 CASDTGTGGRDTGELFF TGCGCCAGCGATACCGGGACAGGGGGACGGGACACCGGGGAGCTGTTTTTT
NA TRBJ2-7 NA TRBV7-9 CASSLVPPGEQYF TGTGCCAGCAGCTTAGTACCCCCCGGCGAGCAGTACTTC
NA TRBJ2-1 NA TRBV5-1 CASSLGQDNEQFF TGCGCCAGCAGCTTGGGACAAGACAATGAGCAGTTCTTC
once TRBJ1-1 NA TRBV28 CASRNPPAGNTEAFF TGTGCCAGCAGAAATCCTCCCGCCGGGAACACTGAAGCTTTCTTT
NA TRBJ2-7 NA TRBV27 CASRDTPYHEQYF TGTGCCAGCCGGGACACACCATACCACGAGCAGTACTTC
NA TRBJ2-3 TRBD1 TRBV7-6 CASSSTGTGVPLYQYF TGTGCCAGCAGCTCTACGGGGACAGGGGTACCCTTGTATCAGTATTTT
NA TRBJ2-1 NA TRBV2 CASTAEVSYNEQFF TGTGCCAGCACCGCGGAAGTCTCCTACAATGAGCAGTTCTTC
once TRBJ1-6 TRBD1 TRBV7-2 CASSLVLQGVSPLHF TGTGCCAGCAGCTTAGTTTTACAGGGGGTTTCACCCCTCCACTTT